The 5 T cell receptor beta chains listed next were all sequenced from one sample in a study of OX40 agonist ivuxolimab in advanced cancers. Assay used: immunoSEQ multiplex PCR; TCRdb lists only in-frame clones, some missing. This sample carries tens of thousands of clones, around 90% of them seen once, and the ten largest clones take about 1.7%. The sequencing here drew on CD4+ or CD8+ T cells sorted from blood, taken in a trial of the OX40 agonist ivuxolimab. The receptor source for this set is an adult with an advanced solid tumor such as melanoma, head and neck, liver or kidney cancer.

The genes are TRBV10-3 and TRBJ2-3, with 9 bases aligning to TRBD1. CDR1 and CDR2 from the germline V gene are ENHRY and SYGVKD. The length of the CDR3 is 15 residues. J was trimmed by 0 bases and V by 6 bases; bases with no gene match: 4. CDR3 coding DNA: TGTGCCATCAGGAGGGACAGGGCGAGCACAGATACGCAGTATTTT. It codes for CAIRRDRASTDTQYF.

The chain links TRBV20-1 to TRBJ2-5; no clear D. Germline CDR1 reads DFQATT; CDR2 reads SNEGSKA (reference sequence). V gave up 4 bases and J gave up 5 bases, with 8 bases separating them. The CDR3 sequence is 11 residues long. The CDR3 reads CSATQLETQYF. The CDR3 nucleotides read TGCAGTGCTACTCAGTTGGAGACCCAGTACTTC.

The V gene is TRBV19, the J gene TRBJ2-2, with 7 bases identical to TRBD2. The germline V gene encodes CDR1 LNHDA and CDR2 SQIVND (reference sequence). Losses at the gene ends were 5 bases for V and 1 base for J; bases not matched to a gene: 10. The CDR3 has 17 amino acids. The CDR3 bases are TGTGCCAGTAGTCCCTCGGGGGGAGGTCAGAACACCGGGGAGCTGTTTTTT. Amino acid sequence: CASSPSGGGQNTGELFF.

This chain links TRBV7-7 with TRBJ2-7; D remains unclear. Between the trimmed V and J ends, which lost 0 bases and 1 base, there was a span of 4 bases. Germline loops: CDR1 SSHAT, CDR2 FNYEAQ (reference sequence). This CDR3 region has 13 residues. CDR3 DNA sequence: TGTGCCAGCAGCTTAGCCGGTTCCTACGAGCAGTACTTC. Translated, it gives CASSLAGSYEQYF.

In the case of this clone: A junction boundary mismatches the germline segment, possibly from a read error. The chain employs TRBV7-7 and TRBJ2-3, with D unclear. The germline CDR1 and CDR2 sequences are SSHAT and FNYEAQ (reference sequence). The CDR3 has 14 residues. The CDR3 region has the DNA TGTGCTAGCAGCTTAGGTGGGGTCACAGATACGCAGTATTTT. It codes for CASSLGGVTDTQYF.